The clone carrying this T cell receptor beta chain was detected many times. Its specificity is unknown. The sample is drawn from a study of T cells in Graves' hyperthyroidism and ophthalmopathy. The CDR3 extends over 11 amino acids. CDR1 and CDR2 (germline): MDHEN, SYDVKM. Trimming removed 5 bases from V and 9 bases from J, with 9 bases in between. Regarding the study as a whole: Most thyroid clonotypes expanded above 0.001 were also detected in blood.

It was RNA transcripts that yielded the amplified TCR beta CDR3 regions. HTBI primers were the set used in a first-round RT-PCR of the TCR CDR3. TCRdb analysed the multiplex PCR reads with MiXCR anew, one entry per CDR3 protein. In the table there are 300,000 to 450,000 distinct CDR3 sequences, roughly 15% of which are singletons. This sequence joins TRBV28 and TRBJ2-3; D remains unclear. The sequence was collected from a woman in her twenties or thirties with Graves' ophthalmopathy. Sequencing was performed on blood. The CDR3 here is CASSPGRTQYF. The DNA of the CDR3 is TGTGCCAGCAGTCCGGGTAGGACGCAGTATTTT. Combining the CDR3 with reference TRBV28 and TRBJ2-3 gives the whole variable domain DVKVTQSSRYLVKRTGEKVFLECVQDMDHENMFWYRQDPGLGLRLIYFSYDVKMKEKGDIPEGYSVSREKKERFSLILESASTNQTSMYLCASSPGRTQYFGPGTRLTVL.